This passage covers 32 T cell receptor beta chains from one sample sequenced in a study of shared clonotypes between healthy human individuals. Profiled with immunoSEQ multiplex PCR; TCRdb holds only in-frame clones, not every one. The sample has approximately 500,000 clones; 95% to 97% are singletons. Sequencing input: naive CD4+ T cells sorted from blood. The subset is: CD45RA+ positively selected. The receptors originated from a woman aged 30 to 39 in good health.

V gene TRBV28 combines with J gene TRBJ1-5, with unresolved D. The CDR3 contains 13 residues. Germline-derived CDR1 and CDR2 are MDHEN and SYDVKM. With 4 bases removed from V and 5 bases from J, the gap between germline ends came to 9 bases. The DNA for the CDR3 is TGTGCCAGCAGTTCAGGCGCTTATCAGCCCCAGCATTTT. Protein sequence: CASSSGAYQPQHF.

The J gene is TRBJ2-5, the V gene TRBV19; D perhaps matches TRBD2 (6 bases). The length of the CDR3 is 13 residues. Trimming shortened V by 6 bases and J by 1 base, and 9 bases separated the two germline ends. Germline V gene data show CDR1 as LNHDA and CDR2 as SQIVND (reference sequence). The DNA of the CDR3 is TGTGCCAGTAGAGGGACTTCCCAAGAGACCCAGTACTTC. Translated: CASRGTSQETQYF.

CDR3 nucleotide sequence: TGTGCCAGCAGTGCCTCCCGGAGAGGCAGGGGGCCGGGGGAGACCCAGTACTTC. Its translation: CASSASRRGRGPGETQYF. The chain recombines TRBV6-1 with TRBJ2-5, with 8 bases fitting TRBD1. Germline CDR1 and CDR2: MNHNS and SASEGT. The CDR3 consists of 18 residues. Unmatched junction bases numbered 18, after V lost 4 bases and J lost 5 bases.

The chain has TRBV2 and TRBJ2-3, with TRBD2 matching 15 bases. Germline-derived CDR1 and CDR2 are SNHLY and FYNNEI. Germline trimming cut 8 bases from V and 0 bases from J; bases unmatched to any gene: 0. This CDR3 is 15 amino acids long. DNA for the CDR3: TGTGCCAGCGGGACTAGCGGGGGGAGCACAGATACGCAGTATTTT. This sequence encodes CASGTSGGSTDTQYF.

V gene TRBV28 combines with J gene TRBJ1-2; a possible D gene is TRBD1 (5 bases). Germline CDR1 and CDR2: MDHEN and SYDVKM. V lost 6 bases, J lost 4 bases, and 15 bases lay in between. The CDR3 covers 14 residues. As DNA, the CDR3 is TGTGCCAGCAGCCGGGACGGTGGCGGCTATGGCTACACCTTC. Its protein is CASSRDGGGYGYTF.

This rearrangement joins TRBV19 to TRBJ1-2; no definite D call. The V end lost 2 bases, the J end lost 4 bases, and 14 bases lay between the germline ends. The CDR3 runs to 15 residues. In germline, CDR1 is LNHDA, CDR2 SQIVND (reference sequence). As DNA, the CDR3 is TGTGCCAGTAGTATAATCGGCGAGCCCTCCTATGGCTACACCTTC. It encodes CASSIIGEPSYGYTF.

Turning to this clone: Other DNA sequences in this specimen translate into the identical CDR3. The chain carries TRBV5-1 and TRBJ2-2; the D is unclear. The CDR3 sequence is 13 residues long. Between the trimmed V and J ends, which lost 0 bases and 5 bases, there was a span of 5 bases. Germline loops: CDR1 SGHRS, CDR2 YFSETQ. The CDR3 DNA reads as TGCGCCAGCAGCTTGGAAGTAACCGGGGAGCTGTTTTTT. This codes for CASSLEVTGELFF.

This chain joins TRBV5-1 and TRBJ2-1; 10 bases match TRBD2. Trimming cost V 7 bases and J 4 bases; bases outside gene matches: 8. This CDR3 region has 15 residues. In germline, CDR1 is SGHRS, CDR2 YFSETQ. CDR3: CASLALAGEYNEQFF. The CDR3 DNA reads as TGCGCCAGCCTGGCCCTAGCGGGAGAGTACAATGAGCAGTTCTTC.

This rearrangement joins TRBV5-6 to TRBJ2-5; D not certain. V lost 2 bases, J lost 4 bases, and 12 bases lay in between. The CDR3 has 14 amino acids. In germline, CDR1 is SGHDT, CDR2 YYEEEE. The CDR3: CASSFWQVRETQYF. CDR3 sequence (DNA): TGTGCCAGCAGCTTTTGGCAGGTGAGAGAGACCCAGTACTTC.

J is TRBJ2-1 and V is TRBV29-1; 15 bases line up with TRBD2. Germline CDR1 is SQVTM and CDR2 is ANQGSEA. The CDR3 is made up of 15 amino acids. V dropped 7 bases and J dropped 9; count of bases not matched to a gene: 10. CDR3 in DNA: TGCAGCGCCACGATTGGACTAGCGGGAGGGGTTGAGCAGTTCTTC. This translates into CSATIGLAGGVEQFF.

The chain uses TRBV6-5 and TRBJ2-7, with a possible D match to TRBD1 (6 bases). The CDR3 has 15 residues. CDR1 is MNHEY, CDR2 SVGAGI, per germline. The ends were cut back, 5 bases at V and 4 bases at J, with 18 bases in the middle. The CDR3 region has the DNA TGTGCCAGCAGTCTCTCAGGGGACCCCCTTTACGAGCAGTACTTC. This translates into CASSLSGDPLYEQYF.

The chain employs TRBV7-9 and TRBJ1-3; D gene unclear. The length of the CDR3 is 16 residues. With 0 bases removed from V and 0 bases from J, the gap between germline ends came to 9 bases. Germline CDR1 SEHNR, CDR2 FQNEAQ (reference sequence). Here the CDR3 reads CASSLARQSSGNTIYF. The CDR3 nucleotides are TGTGCCAGCAGCTTAGCGAGGCAGAGCTCTGGAAACACCATATATTTT. The full variable domain, with the rest looked up from reference TRBV7-9 and TRBJ1-3, is DTGVSQNPRHKITKRGQNVTFRCDPISEHNRLYWYRQTLGQGPEFLTYFQNEAQLEKSRLLSDRFSAERPKGSFSTLEIQRTEQGDSAMYLCASSLARQSSGNTIYFGEGSWLTVV.

The V gene is TRBV7-6, the J gene TRBJ1-3, with D possibly matching TRBD1 (5 bases). Germline V gives CDR1 SGHVS, CDR2 FNYEAQ. The CDR3 sequence is 18 residues long. Trimming took 1 base from V and 0 from J, leaving 16 bases between them. CDR3 residues: CASSLGVPGPFSGNTIYF. The DNA of the CDR3 is TGTGCCAGCAGCTTAGGGGTGCCAGGGCCCTTCTCTGGAAACACCATATATTTT. Supplemented by reference TRBV7-6 and TRBJ1-3, the full variable domain reads GAGVSQSPRYKVTKRGQDVALRCDPISGHVSLYWYRQALGQGPEFLTYFNYEAQQDKSGLPNDRFSAERPEGSISTLTIQRTEQRDSAMYRCASSLGVPGPFSGNTIYFGEGSWLTVV.

The gene calls are TRBV2 and TRBJ1-5, with a possible D match to TRBD1 (5 bases). This CDR3 spans 15 amino acids. From germline, CDR1 is SNHLY and CDR2 FYNNEI. V was cut by 3 bases and J by 0 bases, with 9 bases left in between. The CDR3 coding sequence is TGTGCCAGCAGTGACCCCGGGACTAGCAATCAGCCCCAGCATTTT. It translates to CASSDPGTSNQPQHF.

The chain is built from TRBV27 and TRBJ2-4, with 7 bases matching TRBD2. The V and J ends lost 4 bases and 0 bases, in that order; junction bases with no gene match: 3. CDR1 and CDR2 from the germline V gene are MNHEY and SMNVEV (reference sequence). CDR3 size: 15 residues. The DNA of the CDR3 is TGTGCCAGCAGTTCTAGCGGACTAGCCAAAAACATTCAGTACTTC. Translation: CASSSSGLAKNIQYF.

The genes are TRBV7-2 and TRBJ2-1; D is perhaps TRBD1 or TRBD2 (5 bases each). The V and J ends lost 2 bases and 15 bases respectively, with 14 bases between them. CDR3 length: 12 residues. Germline lookup yields CDR1 SGHTA and CDR2 FQGNSA. This chain's CDR3 is CASSLISDGGFF. The DNA for the CDR3 is TGTGCCAGCAGCTTAATATCTGATGGGGGGTTCTTC.

This clone was seen only once. This sequence joins TRBV7-9 and TRBJ2-5; 10 bases are shared with TRBD1. Germline V lookup: CDR1 SEHNR, CDR2 FQNEAQ (reference sequence). This CDR3 is built from 14 residues. V shed 5 bases and J 3 bases; nucleotides not matched to a gene: 3. Written as DNA, the CDR3 is TGTGCCAGCAGCGTCGGACAGGGGGAAGAGACCCAGTACTTC. Encoded protein: CASSVGQGEETQYF.

The chain joins TRBV5-4 to TRBJ2-3, with TRBD2 matching over 9 bases. Trimming took 0 bases from V and 4 from J; bases not matched to a gene: 3. Per germline, CDR1 SGHNT and CDR2 YYREEE (reference sequence). The CDR3 extends over 15 amino acids. The CDR3 bases are TGTGCCAGCAGCTTGGGCGGGAGGGCCTCAGATACGCAGTATTTT. Amino acids: CASSLGGRASDTQYF.

This clone was seen only once. The rearrangement uses TRBV5-6 and TRBJ2-7, with D perhaps matching TRBD1 (6 bases). The V end lost 7 bases, the J end lost 4 bases, and 18 bases lay between the germline ends. Germline V gives CDR1 SGHDT, CDR2 YYEEEE. The CDR3 totals 14 residues. The CDR3 DNA sequence: TGTGCCAGCTTCTCACAGGGAAAAGGGTACGAGCAGTACTTC. The encoded protein is CASFSQGKGYEQYF.

The rearrangement joins TRBV6-1 to TRBJ2-7, with D possibly matching TRBD2 (5 bases). The CDR3 totals 13 residues. V was shortened by 3 bases and J by 11 bases, with 17 bases between the two germline ends. CDR1 and CDR2 from the germline V gene are MNHNS and SASEGT. DNA of the CDR3: TGTGCCAGCAGTGACACAGCCCGGGATAAGGAGTACTTC. Residues: CASSDTARDKEYF.

The rearrangement joins TRBV28 to TRBJ2-7; 9 bases fit TRBD2. The CDR3 has 15 residues. Per the germline V gene, CDR1 is MDHEN and CDR2 is SYDVKM. J was trimmed by 2 bases and V by 1 base; bases with no gene match: 3. CDR3 region: CASSLYGGGAYEQYF. The CDR3 DNA is TGTGCCAGCAGTTTATACGGCGGGGGGGCCTACGAGCAGTACTTC.

The chain couples TRBV28 to TRBJ1-4; TRBD1 might be the D (5 bases). CDR3 length equals 14 residues. Per germline, CDR1 MDHEN and CDR2 SYDVKM. With 4 bases removed from V and 3 bases from J, the gap between germline ends came to 9 bases. CDR3 nucleotides: TGTGCCAGCAGTTCGCTGGGACCTAATGAAAAACTGTTTTTT. Protein: CASSSLGPNEKLFF.

This clone was seen only once. This chain uses TRBV12-1 with TRBJ1-4; the table's D call TRBD1 went unverified against the DNA. TRBV12-1 is a documented pseudogene. The length of the CDR3 is 21 residues. For the CDR3, the DNA is TGTGCCAGCAGCTTTGGGCTCTTAGAGACAGGGGGCTTTCGGACTAATGAAAAACTGTTTTTT. Translated, it gives CASSFGLLETGGFRTNEKLFF.

The chain recombines TRBV5-1 with TRBJ1-5; D possibly corresponds to TRBD1 (5 bases). This CDR3 is built from 14 residues. Trimming stripped 7 bases from V and 4 bases from J, with 15 bases between. Germline assignment: CDR1 SGHRS and CDR2 YFSETQ. CDR3 in DNA: TGCGCCAGCGCAATTAGCGGGGGAAATCAGCCCCAGCATTTT. It is translated as CASAISGGNQPQHF.

This clone is a singleton in its sample. This rearrangement joins TRBV5-1 to TRBJ2-1; D could derive from TRBD1 or TRBD2 (5 bases each). Trimming shortened V by 0 bases and J by 0 bases, and 13 bases separated the two germline ends. Germline V gene lookup returns CDR1 SGHRS and CDR2 YFSETQ. This CDR3 is 17 amino acids long. The DNA for the CDR3 is TGCGCCAGCAGCTTGGTGGGGGACCGAAGCTCCTACAATGAGCAGTTCTTC. It specifies CASSLVGDRSSYNEQFF.

V and J are TRBV2 and TRBJ2-2; D not certain. Germline CDR1 reads SNHLY; CDR2 reads FYNNEI. V was trimmed by 4 bases and J by 7 bases, leaving 10 bases between them. The CDR3 runs to 13 residues. This chain's CDR3 is CASSVGYGGELFF. CDR3 in DNA: TGTGCCAGCAGTGTTGGATATGGCGGGGAGCTGTTTTTT. The whole variable domain, remainder taken from reference TRBV2 and TRBJ2-2, is EPEVTQTPSHQVTQMGQEVILRCVPISNHLYFYWYRQILGQKVEFLVSFYNNEISEKSEIFDDQFSVERPDGSNFTLKIRSTKLEDSAMYFCASSVGYGGELFFGEGSRLTVL.

V usage is TRBV4-1 and J usage is TRBJ2-1; a possible D gene is TRBD1 (5 bases). The CDR3 length is 17 residues. V dropped 2 bases and J dropped 7 bases, with 21 bases sitting between them. Germline values: CDR1 MGHRA, CDR2 YSYEKL. The CDR3 DNA sequence: TGCGCCAGCAGCCAATTCTCCAGGGCGGATTTTAGGAATGAGCAGTTCTTC. Residues: CASSQFSRADFRNEQFF.

The rearrangement joins TRBV19 to TRBJ1-1; unclear D gene. The CDR3 loop spans 15 amino acids. Looked up from germline, CDR1 is LNHDA and CDR2 is SQIVND (reference sequence). The V end was cut by 5 bases, the J end by 2 bases, with 15 bases between. CDR3 in DNA: TGTGCCAGTAGTCCATCGGGTATTGACAACACTGAAGCTTTCTTT. Protein: CASSPSGIDNTEAFF. The entire variable domain, with the rest obtained from reference TRBV19 and TRBJ1-1, is as follows: DGGITQSPKYLFRKEGQNVTLSCEQNLNHDAMYWYRQDPGQGLRLIYYSQIVNDFQKGDIAEGYSVSREKKESFPLTVTSAQKNPTAFYLCASSPSGIDNTEAFFGQGTRLTVV.

Details on this clone: Other nucleotide sequences from this sample produce the same CDR3. The J gene is TRBJ1-2, the V gene TRBV28, with 9 nucleotides matching TRBD1. V shed 5 bases and J 2 bases; nucleotides not matched to a gene: 6. The CDR3 totals 15 residues. The germline gives CDR1 MDHEN, CDR2 SYDVKM. The CDR3 nucleotides read TGTGCCAGCAGTACCCGACAGGGGGGAAACTATGGCTACACCTTC. Translation gives CASSTRQGGNYGYTF.

This chain links TRBV28 with TRBJ2-4, with D hard to call. Trimming removed 6 bases from V and 9 bases from J, with 21 bases in between. Germline V gene sequence: CDR1 MDHEN, CDR2 SYDVKM. CDR3 length: 15 amino acids. The CDR3 nucleotides are TGTGCCAGCAGCCCCCCTCCCACTCCCAAGGTCATTCAGTACTTC. It yields the protein CASSPPPTPKVIQYF.

The V gene is TRBV11-3, the J gene TRBJ2-1; a weak D match, TRBD1 (7 bases). Trimming left V 0 bases short and J 3 bases short, with 15 bases between. CDR1 is SGHNT and CDR2 is YENEEA in the germline V gene. The length of the CDR3 is 17 residues. CDR3 protein: CASSLDTGVGGYNEQFF. CDR3 sequence (DNA): TGTGCCAGCAGCTTAGATACAGGGGTCGGGGGCTACAATGAGCAGTTCTTC. The variable domain in full, with the rest retrieved from reference TRBV11-3 and TRBJ2-1, is EAGVVQSPRYKIIEKKQPVAFWCNPISGHNTLYWYLQNLGQGPELLIRYENEEAVDDSQLPKDRFSAERLKGVDSTLKIQPAELGDSAVYLCASSLDTGVGGYNEQFFGPGTRLTVL.

This chain uses TRBV19 with TRBJ2-5; D is unresolved. The germline CDR1 and CDR2 sequences are LNHDA and SQIVND (reference sequence). The CDR3 contains 13 residues. V lost 3 bases and J lost 4, with 9 bases in between. The CDR3: CASSISWVETQYF. CDR3 nucleotides: TGTGCCAGTAGTATTTCCTGGGTAGAGACCCAGTACTTC. Looking up the rest from reference TRBV19 and TRBJ2-5 gives the full variable domain: DGGITQSPKYLFRKEGQNVTLSCEQNLNHDAMYWYRQDPGQGLRLIYYSQIVNDFQKGDIAEGYSVSREKKESFPLTVTSAQKNPTAFYLCASSISWVETQYFGPGTRLLVL.